Below, 30 T cell receptor beta chains from the same sample are listed, as sequenced in a study of neurological immune-mediated disorders. Each CDR3 protein is one row after TCRdb ran MiXCR on the 5' RACE reads. The sample has 85,000 to 100,000 distinct CDR3 sequences, 3.5% seen once. Sequences were obtained from PBMCs. These receptor sequences come from a woman under 30 with multiple sclerosis.

This clonotype was observed many times. This rearrangement joins TRBV5-1 to TRBJ1-2; D uncertain. V was pared by 1 base and J by 2 bases, with 12 bases between. The CDR3 covers 15 residues. CDR1 is SGHRS, CDR2 YFSETQ, per germline. The CDR3 nucleotides are TGCGCCAGCAGCTTGAGAGACACTGGCAACTATGGCTACACCTTC. Its translation is CASSLRDTGNYGYTF.

This clonotype was picked up many times. The rearrangement joins TRBV11-3 to TRBJ2-1, with 11 positions matching TRBD2. Trimming cost V 1 base and J 4 bases; bases outside gene matches: 3. Germline-derived CDR1 and CDR2 are SGHNT and YENEEA. The CDR3 length is 16 residues. In DNA, the CDR3 is TGTGCCAGCAGCTTAGGACTAGCGGGACTTTACAATGAGCAGTTCTTC. This gives the protein CASSLGLAGLYNEQFF.

This clonotype was detected ten times or more. V gene TRBV7-2 combines with J gene TRBJ2-5, with D possibly TRBD2 on 5 matching bases. Trimming removed 2 bases from V and 2 bases from J, with 9 bases in between. Germline lookup yields CDR1 SGHTA and CDR2 FQGNSA. The CDR3 spans 14 residues. The CDR3 bases are TGTGCCAGCAGCTTATCCCCGGGACAAGAGACCCAGTACTTC. Amino acid sequence: CASSLSPGQETQYF.

This clonotype has ten or more counts. The CDR3 reads CASSALGTKNIQYF. In nucleotides, the CDR3 is TGTGCCAGCAGTGCATTGGGGACAAAAAACATTCAGTACTTC. The chain recombines TRBV2 with TRBJ2-4, with TRBD1 as a possible D gene (6 bases). The germline CDR1 and CDR2 sequences are SNHLY and FYNNEI. The CDR3 totals 14 residues. Between the trimmed V and J ends, which lost 4 bases and 4 bases, there was a span of 11 bases.

In this sample, this clonotype turned up many times. The chain employs TRBV20-1 and TRBJ2-3, with 13 positions matching TRBD2. V shed 5 bases, J shed 5 bases, and the junction held 10 bases outside the gene matches. The CDR3 spans 16 residues. The germline gives CDR1 DFQATT, CDR2 SNEGSKA (reference sequence). As DNA, the CDR3 is TGCAGTGCTTCACATCGGACTAGCGGGAGCCAAGATACGCAGTATTTT. Its translation: CSASHRTSGSQDTQYF.

This clonotype was recorded many times. The genes are TRBV29-1 and TRBJ2-7; D not resolved. This CDR3 has 13 amino acids. Trimming took off 3 bases at V and 5 bases at J, with 14 bases between the two ends. Germline V gene lookup returns CDR1 SQVTM and CDR2 ANQGSEA. CDR3 sequence: CSVDGKNGNEQYF. CDR3 bases: TGCAGCGTTGATGGGAAGAACGGCAACGAGCAGTACTTC.

In this sample, this clonotype turned up many times. DNA of the CDR3: TGTGCCAGCAGCATGGCACTAGCGGGGGGGCGGGAGCAGTTCTTC. It translates to CASSMALAGGREQFF. J is TRBJ2-1 and V is TRBV5-5; 13 bases agree with TRBD2. V shed 4 bases, J shed 10 bases, and the junction held 8 bases outside the gene matches. The CDR3 is made up of 15 amino acids. CDR1 and CDR2 from the germline V gene are SGHKS and YYEKEE (reference sequence).

This clonotype has a count of ten or more. The chain is built from TRBV5-1 and TRBJ1-5, with no clear D. This CDR3 comprises 15 residues. Between the trimmed V and J ends, which lost 0 bases and 5 bases, there was a span of 12 bases. CDR1 and CDR2 (germline): SGHRS, YFSETQ. In DNA form, the CDR3 reads TGCGCCAGCAGCTTGGGCGTGAGGGAGGATCAGCCCCAGCATTTT. Translating it yields CASSLGVREDQPQHF.

At least ten counts were recorded for this clonotype. This chain connects TRBV7-2 to TRBJ2-7; TRBD2 matches at 14 bases. CDR3 size: 15 residues. CDR1 SGHTA and CDR2 FQGNSA come from the germline V gene. The ends lost 5 bases at V and 2 bases at J; junction bases unmatched: 2. The DNA of the CDR3 is TGTGCCAGCAGCCCGACTAGCGGGAGGGCCTACGAGCAGTACTTC. This sequence encodes CASSPTSGRAYEQYF.

This clonotype was observed many times. This sequence joins TRBV24-1 and TRBJ1-2; no clear D gene. The CDR3 is made up of 14 amino acids. CDR1 KGHDR and CDR2 SFDVKD come from the germline V gene. V was cut by 2 bases and J by 4 bases, with 10 bases left in between. The CDR3 loop is CATSDYRQAYGYTF. In DNA form, the CDR3 reads TGTGCCACCAGTGATTACCGACAAGCCTATGGCTACACCTTC.

This clonotype has ten or more counts. This chain links TRBV4-2 with TRBJ2-5, with 7 bases identical to TRBD1. Germline V gives CDR1 LGHNA, CDR2 YNFKEQ. Losses at the gene ends were 5 bases for V and 3 bases for J; bases not matched to a gene: 6. The CDR3 has 14 residues. The CDR3 loop reads CASSYTGQKETQYF. The DNA for the CDR3 is TGTGCCAGCAGCTACACGGGACAGAAAGAGACCCAGTACTTC.

This clonotype showed up many times. CDR3 amino acids: CASSGGKPQETQYF. The CDR3 bases are TGTGCCAGCAGCGGCGGAAAGCCGCAAGAGACCCAGTACTTC. The V gene is TRBV5-8, the J gene TRBJ2-5; D is ambiguous. Germline values: CDR1 SGHTS, CDR2 YDEGEE. This CDR3 is 14 amino acids long. The V gene lost 4 bases and the J gene lost 2 bases, with 12 bases spanning the gap.

Ten or more counts support this clonotype. The genes are TRBV20-1 and TRBJ1-1; possible D gene TRBD1, 6 bases. The germline gives CDR1 DFQATT, CDR2 SNEGSKA (reference sequence). The CDR3 consists of 14 residues. V lost 5 bases, J lost 5 bases, and 18 bases lay in between. The CDR3 spells CSAPRWGPGTEAFF. In DNA form, the CDR3 reads TGCAGTGCTCCCCGGTGGGGGCCGGGAACTGAAGCTTTCTTT.

This clonotype was detected ten times or more. This chain joins TRBV7-2 and TRBJ1-2; D unclear. CDR1 and CDR2 (germline): SGHTA, FQGNSA. With 4 bases removed from V and 1 base from J, the gap between germline ends came to 7 bases. The CDR3 spans 13 residues. CDR3 sequence: CASSSGNNYGYTF. Written as DNA, the CDR3 is TGTGCCAGCAGCTCGGGGAATAACTATGGCTACACCTTC.

This clonotype appeared many times. This chain links TRBV12-5 with TRBJ1-1; TRBD1 might be the D (5 bases). This CDR3 comprises 12 residues. V shed 1 base and J shed 6 bases, with 6 bases lying between them. Germline V CDR1 and CDR2: LGHNT, FRNRAP. CDR3 in amino acids: CASGLARAEAFF. The CDR3 DNA sequence: TGTGCTAGTGGTTTGGCCAGGGCTGAAGCTTTCTTT. Drawing the rest from reference TRBV12-5 and TRBJ1-1, the complete variable domain is DARVTQTPRHKVTEMGQEVTMRCQPILGHNTVFWYRQTMMQGLELLAYFRNRAPLDDSGMPKDRFSAEMPDATLATLKIQPSEPRDSAVYFCASGLARAEAFFGQGTRLTVV.

In its sample, this clonotype was seen many times. The rearrangement uses TRBV5-1 and TRBJ1-1, with 7 bases identical to TRBD1. Germline V gene data show CDR1 as SGHRS and CDR2 as YFSETQ. The CDR3 is 13 residues long. V gave up 4 bases and J gave up 7 bases; unmatched junction bases: 7. CDR3 bases: TGCGCCAGCAGCAATACAGGGGTCGGTGAAGCTTTCTTT. Protein: CASSNTGVGEAFF.

The chain has TRBV6-5 and TRBJ1-1, with a tentative D call TRBD1 (5 bases). CDR1 and CDR2 (germline): MNHEY, SVGAGI. The CDR3 is 17 amino acids. Trimming removed 0 bases at V and 0 bases at J, with 14 bases between. DNA for the CDR3: TGTGCCAGCAGTTACTCGGTTAAGGGGTTTTTGAACACTGAAGCTTTCTTT. Protein: CASSYSVKGFLNTEAFF.

This clonotype has a handful of counts. The chain couples TRBV4-1 to TRBJ1-4, with TRBD1 identical over 8 bases. The CDR3 consists of 17 residues. Germline loops: CDR1 MGHRA, CDR2 YSYEKL. The J segment lost 7 bases and the V segment lost 3 bases, leaving 13 bases of the junction unmatched. CDR3 protein: CASSHLLQGARGEKLFF. The CDR3 nucleotides are TGCGCCAGCAGCCACCTGCTTCAGGGGGCAAGAGGTGAAAAACTGTTTTTT.

This clonotype was recorded many times. This sequence joins TRBV20-1 and TRBJ2-1; D ambiguous. V was trimmed by 0 bases and J by 6 bases, leaving 9 bases between them. CDR3 size: 13 residues. Looked up from germline, CDR1 is DFQATT and CDR2 is SNEGSKA (reference sequence). The CDR3 coding sequence is TGCAGTGCTAGAGATGTGGTATTCAATGAGCAGTTCTTC. Translation gives CSARDVVFNEQFF.

There are many counts of this clonotype. The gene calls are TRBV7-2 and TRBJ2-5; D is ambiguous. V lost 5 bases to trimming and J lost 1 base, with 8 bases between them. Germline V gene lookup returns CDR1 SGHTA and CDR2 FQGNSA. This CDR3 has 13 residues. The CDR3 spells CASSKMVQETQYF. CDR3 nucleotide sequence: TGTGCCAGCAGCAAAATGGTCCAAGAGACCCAGTACTTC.

This clonotype was counted many times. The CDR3: CASSSIKPPRDRFASTF. The CDR3 nucleotides are TGTGCCAGCAGCTCAATAAAACCCCCACGGGACAGGTTCGCTTCCACCTTC. The chain recombines TRBV11-2 with TRBJ1-2; 8 bases agree with TRBD1. CDR1 and CDR2 (germline): SGHAT, FQNNGV. The length of the CDR3 is 17 residues. V lost 4 bases, J lost 13 bases, and 23 bases stayed unmatched.

This clonotype appeared many times. The rearrangement links TRBV7-2 to TRBJ2-3, with unresolved D. The V gene's germline CDR1 is SGHTA and CDR2 FQGNSA. There are 11 residues in the CDR3. Trimming stripped 7 bases from V and 8 bases from J, with 10 bases between. CDR3 residues: CASTPVFTQYF. CDR3 DNA sequence: TGTGCCAGCACCCCGGTTTTTACGCAGTATTTT.

This clonotype was detected ten times or more. The chain recombines TRBV28 with TRBJ1-5, with TRBD1 matching 9 bases. The CDR3 contains 14 residues. The V gene end was trimmed by 5 bases and the J gene end by 7 bases; junction bases not matched to a gene: 6. Germline assignment: CDR1 MDHEN and CDR2 SYDVKM. CDR3 in DNA: TGTGCCAGCAGTAGGGACAGGGATGGCCAGCCCCAGCATTTT. It translates to CASSRDRDGQPQHF.

This clonotype has at least ten counts. The rearrangement joins TRBV20-1 to TRBJ2-3; 8 nucleotides align to TRBD2. In germline, CDR1 is DFQATT, CDR2 SNEGSKA (reference sequence). CDR3 length equals 15 residues. Germline trimming cut 6 bases from V and 3 bases from J; bases unmatched to any gene: 11. The CDR3 DNA reads as TGCAGTGCCACCCAGACGGGAGGGCCGACAGATACGCAGTATTTT. Amino acid sequence: CSATQTGGPTDTQYF.

This clonotype has at least ten counts. The CDR3 sequence: CASSYEGTTRYYGYTF. As DNA, the CDR3 is TGTGCCAGCAGTTACGAGGGGACCACAAGATACTATGGCTACACCTTC. The chain is built from TRBV6-7 and TRBJ1-2; D might be TRBD1 (5 bases). TRBV6-7 is recorded as an ORF, its role being uncertain. V was shortened by 2 bases and J by 3 bases, with 16 bases between the two germline ends. The CDR3 has 16 residues.

This clonotype was seen repeatedly, ten times or more. The chain recombines TRBV5-1 with TRBJ2-3; 8 bases align to TRBD1. This CDR3 is 15 amino acids long. The V and J ends lost 4 bases and 3 bases, in that order; junction bases with no gene match: 7. CDR1 SGHRS and CDR2 YFSETQ come from the germline V gene. In DNA form, the CDR3 reads TGCGCCAGCAGCCTAACAGGGGGAGAAACAGATACGCAGTATTTT. Protein: CASSLTGGETDTQYF. Filled out from reference TRBV5-1 and TRBJ2-3, the complete variable domain reads KAGVTQTPRYLIKTRGQQVTLSCSPISGHRSVSWYQQTPGQGLQFLFEYFSETQRNKGNFPGRFSGRQFSNSRSEMNVSTLELGDSALYLCASSLTGGETDTQYFGPGTRLTVL.

The V gene is TRBV3-1, the J gene TRBJ2-5, with TRBD2 identical over 10 bases. The trim removed 2 bases at V and 3 bases at J, leaving 3 bases unmatched. Germline V gene sequence: CDR1 LGHDT, CDR2 YNNKEL (reference sequence). The length of the CDR3 is 15 residues. CDR3 sequence: CASSQKRGGKETQYF. DNA of the CDR3: TGTGCCAGCAGCCAAAAGCGGGGGGGCAAAGAGACCCAGTACTTC.

This clonotype was observed at least ten times. The chain recombines TRBV11-2 with TRBJ2-5, with TRBD1 matching 8 bases. V trimming: 1 base; J trimming: 5 bases; junction bases outside the gene matches: 6. This CDR3 is built from 15 residues. Germline lookup yields CDR1 SGHAT and CDR2 FQNNGV. This CDR3 reads CASSLGAGGGETQYF. In DNA form, the CDR3 reads TGTGCCAGCAGCTTAGGTGCAGGGGGCGGGGAGACCCAGTACTTC. Together with reference TRBV11-2 and TRBJ2-5, the CDR3 gives the full variable domain: EAGVAQSPRYKIIEKRQSVAFWCNPISGHATLYWYQQILGQGPKLLIQFQNNGVVDDSQLPKDRFSAERLKGVDSTLKIQPAKLEDSAVYLCASSLGAGGGETQYFGPGTRLLVL.

This clonotype was seen repeatedly, ten times or more. The chain has TRBV15 and TRBJ2-5; TRBD1 aligns across 9 bases. Germline V lookup: CDR1 LNHNV, CDR2 YYDKDF (reference sequence). The CDR3 runs to 15 residues. The V gene end was trimmed by 7 bases and the J gene end by 5 bases; junction bases not matched to a gene: 11. The CDR3 coding sequence is TGTGCCACCACCAACAGGGGGCGAGTGGTGGAGACCCAGTACTTC. This translates into CATTNRGRVVETQYF.

This clonotype was counted ten times or more. V usage is TRBV7-9 and J usage is TRBJ2-3; 15 nucleotides match TRBD2. This CDR3 is built from 21 residues. Germline loops: CDR1 SEHNR, CDR2 FQNEAQ (reference sequence). The trim removed 5 bases at V and 2 bases at J, leaving 17 bases unmatched. CDR3 DNA sequence: TGTGCCAGCAGCGCGTCCGTTTCCGGACTAGCGGGGGGGCGGTCCACAGATACGCAGTATTTT. Protein: CASSASVSGLAGGRSTDTQYF. The entire variable domain, with the rest obtained from reference TRBV7-9 and TRBJ2-3, is as follows: DTGVSQNPRHKITKRGQNVTFRCDPISEHNRLYWYRQTLGQGPEFLTYFQNEAQLEKSRLLSDRFSAERPKGSFSTLEIQRTEQGDSAMYLCASSASVSGLAGGRSTDTQYFGPGTRLTVL.